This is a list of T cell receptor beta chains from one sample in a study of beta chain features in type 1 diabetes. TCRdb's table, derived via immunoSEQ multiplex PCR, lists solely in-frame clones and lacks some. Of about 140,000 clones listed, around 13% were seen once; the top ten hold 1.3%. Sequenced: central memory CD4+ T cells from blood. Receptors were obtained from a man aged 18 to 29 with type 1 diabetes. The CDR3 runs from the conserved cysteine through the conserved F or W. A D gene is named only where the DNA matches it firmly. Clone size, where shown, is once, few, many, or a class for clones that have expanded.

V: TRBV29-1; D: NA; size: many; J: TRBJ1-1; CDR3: CSVGGQEGTEAFF; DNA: TGCAGCGTTGGCGGGCAGGAGGGCACTGAAGCTTTCTTT
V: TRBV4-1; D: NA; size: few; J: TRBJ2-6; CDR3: CASSQVATAGANVLTF; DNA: TGCGCCAGCAGCCAAGTGGCGACAGCTGGGGCCAACGTCCTGACTTTC
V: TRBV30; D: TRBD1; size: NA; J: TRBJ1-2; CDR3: CAWTGTGRRGGYTF; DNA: TGTGCCTGGACCGGGACAGGGAGGCGAGGTGGCTACACCTTC
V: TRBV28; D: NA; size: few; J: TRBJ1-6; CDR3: CASTLGDRYNSPLHF; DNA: TGTGCCAGCACCCTAGGGGATCGCTATAATTCACCCCTCCACTTT
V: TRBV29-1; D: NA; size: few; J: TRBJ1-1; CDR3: CSVVNTEAFF; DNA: TGCAGCGTTGTAAACACTGAAGCTTTCTTT
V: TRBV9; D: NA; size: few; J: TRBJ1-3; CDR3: CASSVGTSLSGNTIYF; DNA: TGTGCCAGCAGCGTCGGGACGTCGCTCTCTGGAAACACCATATATTTT
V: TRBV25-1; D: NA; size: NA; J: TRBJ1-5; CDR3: CASSVQGNNQPQHF; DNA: TGTGCCAGCAGTGTACAGGGTAACAATCAGCCCCAGCATTTT
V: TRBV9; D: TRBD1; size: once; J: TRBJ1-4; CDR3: CASSVTGDNWEKLFF; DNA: TGTGCCAGCAGCGTCACAGGGGATAATTGGGAAAAACTGTTTTTT
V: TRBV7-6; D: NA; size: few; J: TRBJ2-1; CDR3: CASSLAGGHNEQFF; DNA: TGTGCCAGCAGCTTAGCGGGGGGGCACAATGAGCAGTTCTTC
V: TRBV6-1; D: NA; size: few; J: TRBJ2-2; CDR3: CASSDRQRYTGELFF; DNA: TGTGCCAGCAGTGACCGACAGAGATACACCGGGGAGCTGTTTTTT
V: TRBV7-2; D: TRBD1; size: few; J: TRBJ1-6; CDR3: CASSPGTGHNSPLHF; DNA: TGTGCCAGCAGTCCCGGGACAGGGCATAATTCACCCCTCCACTTT
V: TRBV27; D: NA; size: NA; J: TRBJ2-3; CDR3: CASSFTWRDTQYF; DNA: TGTGCCAGCAGTTTCACCTGGCGGGATACGCAGTATTTT
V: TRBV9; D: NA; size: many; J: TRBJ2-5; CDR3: CASSVFAGGNQETQYF; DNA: TGTGCCAGCAGCGTATTTGCCGGAGGCAACCAAGAGACCCAGTACTTC
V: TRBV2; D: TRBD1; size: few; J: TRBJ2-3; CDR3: CASSRQGSSTDTQYF; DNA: TGTGCCAGCAGTCGACAGGGGAGTAGCACAGATACGCAGTATTTT
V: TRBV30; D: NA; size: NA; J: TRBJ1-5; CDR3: CAWSSLDGSNQPQHF; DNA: TGTGCCTGGAGTTCTCTGGACGGCAGCAATCAGCCCCAGCATTTT
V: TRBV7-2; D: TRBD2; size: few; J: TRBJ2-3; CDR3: CASSSGGLAGTDTQYF; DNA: TGTGCCAGCAGCTCGGGGGGACTAGCGGGCACAGATACGCAGTATTTT
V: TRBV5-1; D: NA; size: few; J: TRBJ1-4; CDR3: CASSLGAFGEKLFF; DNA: TGCGCCAGCAGCTTGGGGGCGTTTGGAGAAAAACTGTTTTTT
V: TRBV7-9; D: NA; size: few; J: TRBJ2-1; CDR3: CASSLDAHNEQFF; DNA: TGTGCCAGCAGCTTAGATGCGCACAATGAGCAGTTCTTC
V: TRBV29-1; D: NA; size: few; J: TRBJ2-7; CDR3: CSVVSGVSYEQYF; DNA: TGCAGCGTTGTCTCAGGGGTTTCCTACGAGCAGTACTTC
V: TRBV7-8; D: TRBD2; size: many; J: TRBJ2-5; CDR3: CASSFPWTSGQETQYF; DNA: TGTGCCAGCAGCTTCCCATGGACTAGCGGCCAAGAGACCCAGTACTTC
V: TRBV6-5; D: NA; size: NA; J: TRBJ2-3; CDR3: CASRRTSGTDTQYF; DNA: TGTGCCAGCAGGAGGACTTCAGGCACAGATACGCAGTATTTT
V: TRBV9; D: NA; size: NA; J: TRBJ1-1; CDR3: CASSVEWGAEAFF; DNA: TGTGCCAGCAGCGTAGAGTGGGGCGCTGAAGCTTTCTTT
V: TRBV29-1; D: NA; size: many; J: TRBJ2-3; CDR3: CSVDRGWERTDTQYF; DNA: TGCAGCGTTGATCGCGGGTGGGAACGCACAGATACGCAGTATTTT
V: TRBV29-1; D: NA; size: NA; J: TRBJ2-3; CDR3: CSVVASLSTDTQYF; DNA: TGCAGCGTTGTGGCTAGCCTTAGCACAGATACGCAGTATTTT
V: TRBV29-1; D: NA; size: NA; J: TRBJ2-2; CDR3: CSVERTANTGELFF; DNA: TGCAGCGTTGAGAGGACCGCGAACACCGGGGAGCTGTTTTTT
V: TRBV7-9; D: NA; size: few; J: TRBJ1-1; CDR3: CASSLVGYTGRSTEAFF; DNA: TGTGCCAGCAGCTTAGTTGGATATACCGGGAGATCCACTGAAGCTTTCTTT
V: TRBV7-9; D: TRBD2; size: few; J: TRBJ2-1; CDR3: CASSLAQRGGGEQFF; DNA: TGTGCCAGCAGCTTAGCCCAGCGGGGGGGCGGTGAGCAGTTCTTC
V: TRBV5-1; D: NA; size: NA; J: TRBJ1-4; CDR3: CASRGNPTNEKLFF; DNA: TGCGCCAGCAGAGGAAATCCAACTAATGAAAAACTGTTTTTT